The 6 T cell receptor beta chains presented below share a single source sample, sequenced in a study of post-analysis software for immune sequencing data. Broader study findings: In patients, about 5 TRBV segments were more frequent than in controls, with TRBV5-6, TRBV5-1 and TRBV20-1 among them.

Prepared TCR beta cDNA libraries contained unique molecular identifiers. Using its own MiXCR run on the PCR reads, TCRdb lists one record per CDR3 protein. The sample has hundreds of thousands of distinct CDR3 sequences; 53% are singletons. Their recognized antigens are unknown. Sequenced sample: blood. Every receptor here comes from a girl aged 10-17 years with multiple sclerosis.

The chain combines TRBV29-1 with TRBJ2-7; D could derive from TRBD1 or TRBD2 (7 bases each). Trimming took off 6 bases at V and 0 bases at J, with 24 bases between the two ends. The CDR3 totals 17 residues. Germline V gives CDR1 SQVTM, CDR2 ANQGSEA. The CDR3 region has the DNA TGCAGCGTGGGGGACAGCGGGACTCCCGGCGGCTCCTACGAGCAGTACTTC. This translates into CSVGDSGTPGGSYEQYF.

The chain carries TRBV15 and TRBJ2-1, with a tentative D call TRBD2 (5 bases). Germline CDR1 reads LNHNV; CDR2 reads YYDKDF (reference sequence). V lost 1 base and J 6 bases, leaving 16 bases between the germline ends. The CDR3 extends over 16 amino acids. As DNA, the CDR3 is TGTGCCACCAGCAGAGTTGGGCTAGCATGGGGCAATGAGCAGTTCTTC. Protein product: CATSRVGLAWGNEQFF.

V is TRBV20-1 and J is TRBJ1-5; TRBD1 agrees at 8 bases. This CDR3 spans 14 amino acids. V lost 1 base and J lost 4; bases outside the gene matches: 3. Germline-derived CDR1 and CDR2 are DFQATT and SNEGSKA (reference sequence). As DNA, the CDR3 is TGCAGTGCTAGAGTACAGGGGGTAAATCAGCCCCAGCATTTT. Translating gives CSARVQGVNQPQHF.

V gene TRBV10-3 combines with J gene TRBJ2-5; no firm D call. V was clipped by 4 bases and J by 7 bases, with 7 bases between them. Per germline, CDR1 ENHRY and CDR2 SYGVKD. The CDR3 spans 11 residues. DNA for the CDR3: TGTGCCATCAGTGGGTCCGGGACCCAGTACTTC. Translated, it gives CAISGSGTQYF.

The rearrangement joins TRBV29-1 to TRBJ2-2; the D is unclear. V lost 5 bases and J lost 6, with 7 bases in between. The CDR3 loop spans 11 amino acids. The germline V gene has CDR1 SQVTM and CDR2 ANQGSEA. The CDR3 is CSVILPGELFF. The CDR3 DNA is TGCAGCGTTATTCTCCCCGGGGAGCTGTTTTTT.

This clonotype showed up just once. The rearrangement links TRBV7-9 to TRBJ2-5; D gene ambiguous. V was clipped by 5 bases and J by 0 bases, with 16 bases between them. CDR3 size: 16 residues. Germline CDR1 SEHNR, CDR2 FQNEAQ (reference sequence). The DNA of the CDR3 is TGTGCCAGCAGCCCCCCCGGTGGGGATAACCAAGAGACCCAGTACTTC. It codes for CASSPPGGDNQETQYF.